This passage covers 6 T cell receptor beta chains from one sample sequenced in a study of T-cell reconstitution after alpha-beta-depleted transplantation in children. The TCRbeta library was prepared with unique molecular identifiers. TCRdb re-called the PCR reads with MiXCR, one entry per CDR3 protein. Seen here are some 590,000 distinct CDR3 sequences, 8% to 11% observed once, and the top ten hold 3.5% to 5%. Material: PBMCs from the stem cell graft donor, obtained from the stem cell graft. These receptors were taken from a human donor who donated a stem cell graft to a child with acute myeloid leukemia.

The chain joins TRBV12-3 or TRBV12-4 to TRBJ2-2; TRBD2 aligns across 8 bases. CDR3 size: 14 residues. With 11 bases clipped from V and 6 bases from J, the junction kept 11 bases outside the gene matches. CDR3 loop: CALSGGVRAGELFF. CDR3 nucleotide sequence: TGTGCCCTCTCCGGGGGGGTAAGGGCCGGGGAGCTGTTTTTT.

This chain uses TRBV4-1 with TRBJ2-5; D not resolved. CDR1 is MGHRA and CDR2 is YSYEKL in the germline V gene. The V end was cut by 3 bases, the J end by 2 bases, with 10 bases between. This CDR3 comprises 14 residues. This CDR3 is CASSHPWGQETQYF. The DNA of the CDR3 is TGCGCCAGCAGCCACCCGTGGGGTCAAGAGACCCAGTACTTC.

V is TRBV2 and J is TRBJ2-3; TRBD2 matches 7 bases. The J segment lost 4 bases and the V segment lost 7 bases, leaving 5 bases of the junction unmatched. CDR3 size: 13 residues. Looked up from germline, CDR1 is SNHLY and CDR2 is FYNNEI. The CDR3, as DNA: TGTGCCAGCAAGGCGGGAGCGGCAGATACGCAGTATTTT. Protein sequence: CASKAGAADTQYF.

This clonotype has just a few counts. The J gene is TRBJ2-2, the V gene TRBV11-3, with 8 bases that match TRBD2. V trimming: 0 bases; J trimming: 5 bases; junction bases outside the gene matches: 8. This CDR3 contains 17 residues. Germline CDR1 and CDR2: SGHNT and YENEEA. The CDR3 here is CASSLDPAGVRTGELFF. The DNA of the CDR3 is TGTGCCAGCAGCTTAGATCCAGCGGGAGTGAGGACCGGGGAGCTGTTTTTT.

In its sample, this clonotype was seen many times. The chain couples TRBV2 to TRBJ1-5; 8 nucleotides line up with TRBD1. Germline CDR1 and CDR2: SNHLY and FYNNEI. V gave up 9 bases and J gave up 4 bases; unmatched junction bases: 5. The CDR3 loop spans 13 amino acids. CDR3 sequence (DNA): TGTGCCAGTAGGGACAGGACAAATCAGCCCCAGCATTTT. It encodes CASRDRTNQPQHF. The full variable domain, its missing parts supplied by reference TRBV2 and TRBJ1-5, is EPEVTQTPSHQVTQMGQEVILRCVPISNHLYFYWYRQILGQKVEFLVSFYNNEISEKSEIFDDQFSVERPDGSNFTLKIRSTKLEDSAMYFCASRDRTNQPQHFGDGTRLSIL.

A note on this clonotype: A read error may account for a junction end that differs from germline. This chain connects TRBV14 to TRBJ2-4; D is ambiguous. This CDR3 has 9 residues. CDR1 is SGHDN, CDR2 FVKESK, per germline. The CDR3 loop reads CASSQGEDF. CDR3 nucleotides: TGTGCCAGCAGCCAAGGAGAAGACTTC. Full variable domain (remainder filled in from reference TRBV14 and TRBJ2-4): EAGVTQFPSHSVIEKGQTVTLRCDPISGHDNLYWYRRVMGKEIKFLLHFVKESKQDESGMPNNRFLAERTGGTYSTLKVQPAELEDSGVYFCASSQGEDFGAGTRLSVL.